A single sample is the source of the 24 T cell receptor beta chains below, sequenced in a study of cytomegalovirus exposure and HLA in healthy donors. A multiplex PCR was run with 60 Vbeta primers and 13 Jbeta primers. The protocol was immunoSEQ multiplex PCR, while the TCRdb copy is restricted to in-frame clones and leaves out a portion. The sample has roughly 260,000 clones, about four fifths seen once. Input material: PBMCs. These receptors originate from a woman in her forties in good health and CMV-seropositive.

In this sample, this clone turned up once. CDR3 in amino acids: CASTPCCTDTQYF. CDR3 nucleotides: TGCGCCAGCACCCCCTGTTGTACAGATACGCAGTATTTT. The chain combines TRBV10-1 with TRBJ2-3; the D is unclear. Germline CDR1 WNHNN, CDR2 SYGVQD (reference sequence). The ends were cut back, 7 bases at V and 3 bases at J, with 11 bases in the middle. This CDR3 is 13 amino acids long.

For the CDR3, the DNA is TGTGCCAGCAGTCCCCCCTTCGGGGGAGGGCCCAATGAGCAGTTCTTC. Translating gives CASSPPFGGGPNEQFF. The chain carries TRBV28 and TRBJ2-1; TRBD2 matches 7 bases. The J segment lost 6 bases and the V segment lost 5 bases, leaving 13 bases of the junction unmatched. This CDR3 spans 16 amino acids. CDR1 is MDHEN and CDR2 is SYDVKM in the germline V gene.

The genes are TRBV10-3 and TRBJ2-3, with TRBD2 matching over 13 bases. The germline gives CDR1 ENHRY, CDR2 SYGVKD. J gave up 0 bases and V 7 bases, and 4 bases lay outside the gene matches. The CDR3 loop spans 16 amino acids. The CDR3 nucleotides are TGTGCCATCAAACCGGGACTAGCGGGAAGCACAGATACGCAGTATTTT. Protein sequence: CAIKPGLAGSTDTQYF.

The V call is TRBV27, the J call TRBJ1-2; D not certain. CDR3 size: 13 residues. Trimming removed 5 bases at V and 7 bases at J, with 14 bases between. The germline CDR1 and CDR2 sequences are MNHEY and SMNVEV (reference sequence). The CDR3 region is CASSSQRWIGYTF. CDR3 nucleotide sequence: TGTGCCAGCAGTAGCCAGCGATGGATTGGCTACACCTTC.

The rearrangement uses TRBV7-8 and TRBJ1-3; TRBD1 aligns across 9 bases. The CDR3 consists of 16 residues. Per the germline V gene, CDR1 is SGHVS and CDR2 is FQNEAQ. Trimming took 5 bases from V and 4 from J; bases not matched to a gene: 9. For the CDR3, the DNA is TGTGCCAGCAGCCAAACCGGGACAGGGTTCGGAAACACCATATATTTT. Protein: CASSQTGTGFGNTIYF.

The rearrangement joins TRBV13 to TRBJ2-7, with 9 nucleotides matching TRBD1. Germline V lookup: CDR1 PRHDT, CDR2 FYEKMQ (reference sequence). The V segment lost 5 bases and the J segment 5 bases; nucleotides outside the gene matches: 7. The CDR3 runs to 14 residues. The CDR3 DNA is TGTGCCAGCAGCATACAGGGGGCGCTCCACGAGCAGTACTTC. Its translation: CASSIQGALHEQYF.

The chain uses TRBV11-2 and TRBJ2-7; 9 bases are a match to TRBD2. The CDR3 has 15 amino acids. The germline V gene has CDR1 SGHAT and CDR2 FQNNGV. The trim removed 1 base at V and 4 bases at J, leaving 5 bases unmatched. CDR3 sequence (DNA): TGTGCCAGCAGCTTAGTAGCCAGCGGGAGGTACGAGCAGTACTTC. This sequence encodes CASSLVASGRYEQYF.

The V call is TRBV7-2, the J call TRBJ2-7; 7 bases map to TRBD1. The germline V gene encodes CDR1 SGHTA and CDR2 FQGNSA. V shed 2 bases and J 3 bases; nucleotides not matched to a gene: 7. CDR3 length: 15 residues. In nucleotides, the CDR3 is TGTGCCAGCAGCTTACAGACGACAGGGCTCTACGAGCAGTACTTC. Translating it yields CASSLQTTGLYEQYF.

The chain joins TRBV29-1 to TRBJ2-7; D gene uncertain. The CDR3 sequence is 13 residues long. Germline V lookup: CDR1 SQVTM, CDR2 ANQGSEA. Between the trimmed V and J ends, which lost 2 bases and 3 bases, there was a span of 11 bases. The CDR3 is CSVELHRSYEQYF. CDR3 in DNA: TGCAGCGTTGAACTTCACCGCAGCTACGAGCAGTACTTC.

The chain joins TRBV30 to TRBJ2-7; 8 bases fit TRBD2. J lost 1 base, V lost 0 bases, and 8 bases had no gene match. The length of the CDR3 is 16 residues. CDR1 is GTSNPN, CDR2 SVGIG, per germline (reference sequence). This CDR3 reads CAWSVGSGVYSYEQYF. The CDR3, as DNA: TGTGCCTGGAGTGTCGGTAGCGGGGTATATTCCTACGAGCAGTACTTC.

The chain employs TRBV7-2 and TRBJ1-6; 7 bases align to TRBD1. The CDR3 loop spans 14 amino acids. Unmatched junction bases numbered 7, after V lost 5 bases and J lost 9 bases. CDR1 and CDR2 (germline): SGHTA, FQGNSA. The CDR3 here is CASSATGVGSPLHF. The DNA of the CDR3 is TGTGCCAGCAGCGCCACAGGGGTTGGTTCACCCCTCCACTTT.

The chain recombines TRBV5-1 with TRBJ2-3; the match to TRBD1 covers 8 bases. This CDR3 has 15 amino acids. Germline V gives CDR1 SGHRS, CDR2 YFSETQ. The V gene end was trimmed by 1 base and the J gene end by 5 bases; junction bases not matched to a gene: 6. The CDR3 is CASSLQDRGLDTQYF. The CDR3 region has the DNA TGCGCCAGCAGCTTGCAAGACAGGGGCTTAGATACGCAGTATTTT.

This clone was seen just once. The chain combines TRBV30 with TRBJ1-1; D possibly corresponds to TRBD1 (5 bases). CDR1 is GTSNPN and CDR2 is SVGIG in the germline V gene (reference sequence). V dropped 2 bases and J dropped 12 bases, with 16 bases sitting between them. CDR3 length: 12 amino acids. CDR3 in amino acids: CAWSTMVGHTFF. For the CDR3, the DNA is TGTGCCTGGAGTACCATGGTGGGGCATACTTTCTTT.

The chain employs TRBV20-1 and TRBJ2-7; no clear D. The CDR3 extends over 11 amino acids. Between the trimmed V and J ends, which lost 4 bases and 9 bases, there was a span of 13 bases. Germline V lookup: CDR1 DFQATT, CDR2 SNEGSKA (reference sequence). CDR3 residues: CSANPTAGQYF. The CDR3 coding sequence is TGCAGTGCTAACCCCACAGCAGGGCAGTACTTC.

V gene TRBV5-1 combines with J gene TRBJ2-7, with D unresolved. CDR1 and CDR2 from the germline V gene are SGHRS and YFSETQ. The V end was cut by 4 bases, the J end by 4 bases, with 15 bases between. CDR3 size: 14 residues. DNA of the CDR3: TGCGCCAGCAGCCCCACGCCCGCGGCGTACGAGCAGTACTTC. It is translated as CASSPTPAAYEQYF.

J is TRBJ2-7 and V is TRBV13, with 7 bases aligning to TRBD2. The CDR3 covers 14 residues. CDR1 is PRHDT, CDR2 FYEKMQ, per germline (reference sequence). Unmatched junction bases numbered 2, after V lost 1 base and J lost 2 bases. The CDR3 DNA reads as TGTGCCAGCAGCTTAGCTAGCGGCCCCTACGAGCAGTACTTC. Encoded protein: CASSLASGPYEQYF.

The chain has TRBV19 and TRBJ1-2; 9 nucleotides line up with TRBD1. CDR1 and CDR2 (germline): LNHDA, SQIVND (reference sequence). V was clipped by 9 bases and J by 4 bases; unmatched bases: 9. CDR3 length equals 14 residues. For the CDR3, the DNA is TGTGCCAGCTTGTCGGGACAGGGCCCCTATGGCTACACCTTC. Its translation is CASLSGQGPYGYTF.

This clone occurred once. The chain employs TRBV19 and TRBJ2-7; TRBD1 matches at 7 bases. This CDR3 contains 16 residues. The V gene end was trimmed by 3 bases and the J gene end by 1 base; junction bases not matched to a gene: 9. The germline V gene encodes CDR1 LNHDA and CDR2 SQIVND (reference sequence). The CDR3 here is CASSIKGSGGSYEQYF. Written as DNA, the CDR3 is TGTGCCAGTAGTATTAAAGGGTCAGGGGGATCCTACGAGCAGTACTTC.

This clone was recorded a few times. CDR3: CASSLVSGFTDTQYF. The CDR3 DNA sequence: TGCGCCAGCAGCTTGGTAAGCGGGTTCACAGATACGCAGTATTTT. V is TRBV5-1 and J is TRBJ2-3, with D possibly matching TRBD2 (6 bases). From germline, CDR1 is SGHRS and CDR2 YFSETQ. The CDR3 has 15 amino acids. V was shortened by 0 bases and J by 2 bases, with 10 bases between the two germline ends.

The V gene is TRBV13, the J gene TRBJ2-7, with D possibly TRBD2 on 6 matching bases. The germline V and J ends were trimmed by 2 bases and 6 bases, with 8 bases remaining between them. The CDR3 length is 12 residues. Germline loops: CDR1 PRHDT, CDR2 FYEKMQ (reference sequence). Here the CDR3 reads CASSLMGGEQYF. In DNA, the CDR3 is TGTGCCAGCAGCTTAATGGGGGGCGAGCAGTACTTC.

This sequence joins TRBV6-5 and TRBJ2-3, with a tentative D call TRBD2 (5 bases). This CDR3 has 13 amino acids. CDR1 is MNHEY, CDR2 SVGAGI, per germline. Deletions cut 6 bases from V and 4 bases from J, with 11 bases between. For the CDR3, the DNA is TGTGCCAGCAGCAGAGAGGGCGCAGATACGCAGTATTTT. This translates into CASSREGADTQYF.

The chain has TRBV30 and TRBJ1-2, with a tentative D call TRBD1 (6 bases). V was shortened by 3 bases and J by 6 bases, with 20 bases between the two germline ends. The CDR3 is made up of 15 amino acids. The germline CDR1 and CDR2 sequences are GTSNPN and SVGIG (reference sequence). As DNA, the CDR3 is TGTGCCTGGAGGGACCTTGCGGGGGGGGCCGATGGCTACACCTTC. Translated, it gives CAWRDLAGGADGYTF.

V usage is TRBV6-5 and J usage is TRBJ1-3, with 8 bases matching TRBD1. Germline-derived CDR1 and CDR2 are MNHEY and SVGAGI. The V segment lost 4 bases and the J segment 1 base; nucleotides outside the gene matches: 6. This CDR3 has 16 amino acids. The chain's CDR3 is CASSSGTGASGNTIYF. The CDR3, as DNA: TGTGCCAGCAGTTCCGGGACAGGAGCTTCTGGAAACACCATATATTTT.

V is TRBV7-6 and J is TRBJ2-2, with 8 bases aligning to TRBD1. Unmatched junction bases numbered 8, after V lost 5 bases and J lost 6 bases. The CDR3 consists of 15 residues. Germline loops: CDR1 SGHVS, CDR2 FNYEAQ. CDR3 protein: CASSPGTGGPGELFF. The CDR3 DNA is TGTGCCAGCAGCCCCGGGACAGGCGGTCCCGGGGAGCTGTTTTTT. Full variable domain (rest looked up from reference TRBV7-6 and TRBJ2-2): GAGVSQSPRYKVTKRGQDVALRCDPISGHVSLYWYRQALGQGPEFLTYFNYEAQQDKSGLPNDRFSAERPEGSISTLTIQRTEQRDSAMYRCASSPGTGGPGELFFGEGSRLTVL.